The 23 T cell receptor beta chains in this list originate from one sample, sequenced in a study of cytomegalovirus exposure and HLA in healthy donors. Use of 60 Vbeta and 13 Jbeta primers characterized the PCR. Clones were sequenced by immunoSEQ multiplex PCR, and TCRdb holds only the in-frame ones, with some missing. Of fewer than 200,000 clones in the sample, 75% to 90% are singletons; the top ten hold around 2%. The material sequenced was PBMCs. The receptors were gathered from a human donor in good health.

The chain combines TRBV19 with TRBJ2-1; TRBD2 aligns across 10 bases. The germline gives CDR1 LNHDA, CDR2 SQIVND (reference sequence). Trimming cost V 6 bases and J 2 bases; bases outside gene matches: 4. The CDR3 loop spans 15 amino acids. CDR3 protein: CASRRTSGAYNEQFF. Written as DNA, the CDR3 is TGTGCCAGTAGGCGAACTAGCGGGGCCTACAATGAGCAGTTCTTC.

The CDR3 sequence is CASSPTTGTQIYNEQFF. As DNA, the CDR3 is TGCGCCAGCAGCCCAACCACCGGGACACAGATCTACAATGAGCAGTTCTTC. The chain links TRBV4-3 to TRBJ2-1; D might be TRBD1 (6 bases). Germline CDR1 is LGHNA and CDR2 is YSLEER. The CDR3 extends over 17 amino acids. V was cut by 4 bases and J by 3 bases, with 19 bases left in between.

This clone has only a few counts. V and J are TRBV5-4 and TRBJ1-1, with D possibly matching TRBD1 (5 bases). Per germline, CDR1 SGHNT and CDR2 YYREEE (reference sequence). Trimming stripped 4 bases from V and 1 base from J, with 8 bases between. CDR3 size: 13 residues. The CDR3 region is CASSLQENTEAFF. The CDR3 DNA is TGTGCCAGCAGCCTACAGGAGAACACTGAAGCTTTCTTT.

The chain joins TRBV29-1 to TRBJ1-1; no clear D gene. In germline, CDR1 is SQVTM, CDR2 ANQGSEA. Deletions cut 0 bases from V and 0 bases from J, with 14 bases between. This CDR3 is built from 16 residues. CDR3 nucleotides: TGCAGCGTTGAAGATCCCAATAACTATATGAACACTGAAGCTTTCTTT. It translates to CSVEDPNNYMNTEAFF.

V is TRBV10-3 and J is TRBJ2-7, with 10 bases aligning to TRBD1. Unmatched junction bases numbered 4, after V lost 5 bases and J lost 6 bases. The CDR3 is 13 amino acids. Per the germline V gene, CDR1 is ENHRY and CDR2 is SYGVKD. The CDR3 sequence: CAISPGQGSEQYF. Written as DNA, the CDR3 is TGTGCCATCAGTCCGGGACAGGGGAGCGAGCAGTACTTC.

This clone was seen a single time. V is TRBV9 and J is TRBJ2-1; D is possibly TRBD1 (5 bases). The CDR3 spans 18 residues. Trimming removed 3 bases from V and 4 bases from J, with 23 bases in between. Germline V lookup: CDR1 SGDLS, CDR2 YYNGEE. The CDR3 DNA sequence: TGTGCCAGCAGCGGAGCAGATCCCAGGGTGGGGATATACAATGAGCAGTTCTTC. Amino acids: CASSGADPRVGIYNEQFF.

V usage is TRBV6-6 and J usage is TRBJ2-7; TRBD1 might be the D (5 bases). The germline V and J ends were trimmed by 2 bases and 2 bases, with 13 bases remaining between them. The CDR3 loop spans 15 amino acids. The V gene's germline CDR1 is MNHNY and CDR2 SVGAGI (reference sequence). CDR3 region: CASSYNWQGTYEQYF. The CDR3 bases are TGTGCCAGCAGTTACAATTGGCAGGGAACCTACGAGCAGTACTTC.

In nucleotides, the CDR3 is TGTGCCAGTAGCCTGGGAGGGATCGGCTACACCTTC. This codes for CASSLGGIGYTF. This rearrangement joins TRBV19 to TRBJ1-2; unclear D gene. CDR1 LNHDA and CDR2 SQIVND come from the germline V gene (reference sequence). V lost 6 bases and J 8 bases, leaving 13 bases between the germline ends. The CDR3 consists of 12 residues. The complete variable domain, with remaining parts taken from reference TRBV19 and TRBJ1-2, reads DGGITQSPKYLFRKEGQNVTLSCEQNLNHDAMYWYRQDPGQGLRLIYYSQIVNDFQKGDIAEGYSVSREKKESFPLTVTSAQKNPTAFYLCASSLGGIGYTFGSGTRLTVV.

CDR3 sequence: CASSPLRVVEKLFF. The CDR3 DNA follows: TGTGCCAGCAGTCCCCTCAGGGTGGTTGAAAAACTGTTTTTT. The chain couples TRBV6-5 to TRBJ1-4, with TRBD1 as a possible D gene (5 bases). Trimming stripped 5 bases from V and 7 bases from J, with 14 bases between. Germline CDR1 is MNHEY and CDR2 is SVGAGI. The CDR3 is 14 amino acids.

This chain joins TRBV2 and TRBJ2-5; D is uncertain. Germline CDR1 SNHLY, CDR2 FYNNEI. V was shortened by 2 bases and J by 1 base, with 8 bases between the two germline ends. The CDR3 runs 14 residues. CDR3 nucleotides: TGTGCCAGCAGTGAATGGGCAGCCCAAGAGACCCAGTACTTC. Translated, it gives CASSEWAAQETQYF.

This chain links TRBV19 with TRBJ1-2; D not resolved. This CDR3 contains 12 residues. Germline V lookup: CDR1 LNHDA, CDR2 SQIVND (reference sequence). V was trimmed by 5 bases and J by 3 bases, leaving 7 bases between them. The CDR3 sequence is CASSVRDYGYTF. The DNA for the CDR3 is TGTGCCAGTAGTGTTCGGGACTATGGCTACACCTTC.

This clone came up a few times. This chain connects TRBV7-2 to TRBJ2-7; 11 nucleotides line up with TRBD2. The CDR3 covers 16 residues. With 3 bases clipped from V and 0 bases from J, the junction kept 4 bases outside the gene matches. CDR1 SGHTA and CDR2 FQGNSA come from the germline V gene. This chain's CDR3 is CASSFPGTSGSYEQYF. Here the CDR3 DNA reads TGTGCCAGCAGCTTCCCCGGGACTAGCGGCTCCTACGAGCAGTACTTC.

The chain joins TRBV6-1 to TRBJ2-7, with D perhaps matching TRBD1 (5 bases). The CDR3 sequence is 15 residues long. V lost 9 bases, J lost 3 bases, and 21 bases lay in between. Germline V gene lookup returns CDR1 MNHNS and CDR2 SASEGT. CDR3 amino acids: CASANHRTPDYEQYF. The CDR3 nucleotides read TGTGCCAGTGCCAACCACAGGACCCCTGACTACGAGCAGTACTTC.

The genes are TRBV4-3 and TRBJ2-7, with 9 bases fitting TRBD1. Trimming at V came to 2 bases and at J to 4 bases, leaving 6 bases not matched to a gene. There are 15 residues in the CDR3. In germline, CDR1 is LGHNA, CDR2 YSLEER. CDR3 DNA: TGCGCCAGCAGCCAATCCGGGACAGGGAATTACGAGCAGTACTTC. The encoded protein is CASSQSGTGNYEQYF.

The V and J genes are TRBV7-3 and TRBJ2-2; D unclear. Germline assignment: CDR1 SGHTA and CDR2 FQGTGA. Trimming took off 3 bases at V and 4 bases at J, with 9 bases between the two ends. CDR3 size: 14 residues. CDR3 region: CASSFWAATGELFF. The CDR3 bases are TGTGCCAGCAGCTTTTGGGCCGCCACCGGGGAGCTGTTTTTT.

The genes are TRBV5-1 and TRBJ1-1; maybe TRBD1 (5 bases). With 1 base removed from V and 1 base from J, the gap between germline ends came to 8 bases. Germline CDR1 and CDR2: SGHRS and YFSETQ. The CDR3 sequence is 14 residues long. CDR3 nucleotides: TGCGCCAGCAGCTTGTTACAGGCGAACACTGAAGCTTTCTTT. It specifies CASSLLQANTEAFF.

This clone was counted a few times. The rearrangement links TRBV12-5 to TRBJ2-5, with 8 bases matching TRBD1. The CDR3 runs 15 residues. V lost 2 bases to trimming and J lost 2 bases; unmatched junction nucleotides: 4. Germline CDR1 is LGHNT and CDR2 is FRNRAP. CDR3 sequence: CASGLPGQGQETQYF. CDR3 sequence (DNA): TGTGCTAGTGGTTTGCCCGGACAGGGACAAGAGACCCAGTACTTC.

DNA for the CDR3: TGTGCCACCAGCAGGGGCCTTGGACAGGGGGACACCTACGAGCAGTACTTC. Its protein product is CATSRGLGQGDTYEQYF. The chain combines TRBV15 with TRBJ2-5; TRBD1 matches 10 bases. The assigned J gene may be wrong: the sequence end matches TRBJ2-7 better. Germline lookup yields CDR1 LNHNV and CDR2 YYDKDF (reference sequence). The CDR3 loop spans 17 amino acids.

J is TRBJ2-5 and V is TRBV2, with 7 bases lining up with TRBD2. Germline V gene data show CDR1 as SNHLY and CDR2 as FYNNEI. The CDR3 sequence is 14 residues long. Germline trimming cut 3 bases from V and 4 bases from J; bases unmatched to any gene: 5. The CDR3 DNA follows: TGTGCCAGCAGTGATCCCTCTAGCGGAGAGACCCAGTACTTC. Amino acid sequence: CASSDPSSGETQYF.

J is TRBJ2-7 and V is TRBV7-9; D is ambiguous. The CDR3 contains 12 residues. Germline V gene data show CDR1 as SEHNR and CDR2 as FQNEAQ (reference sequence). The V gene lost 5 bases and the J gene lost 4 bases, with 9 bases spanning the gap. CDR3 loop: CASSDDGYEQYF. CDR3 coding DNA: TGTGCCAGCAGCGACGACGGGTACGAGCAGTACTTC.

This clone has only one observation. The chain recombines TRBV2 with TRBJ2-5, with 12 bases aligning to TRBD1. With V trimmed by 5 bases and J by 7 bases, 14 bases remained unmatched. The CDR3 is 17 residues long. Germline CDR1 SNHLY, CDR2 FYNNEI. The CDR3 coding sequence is TGTGCCAGCAGTCAAAAGGGGGACAGGGGGCGCGAGGGGACCCAGTACTTC. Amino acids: CASSQKGDRGREGTQYF.

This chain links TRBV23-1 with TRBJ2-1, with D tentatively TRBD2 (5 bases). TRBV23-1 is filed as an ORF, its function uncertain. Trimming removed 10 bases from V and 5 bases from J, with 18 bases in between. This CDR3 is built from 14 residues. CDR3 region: CATLTKTRDNEQFF. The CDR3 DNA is TGCGCCACTTTGACTAAAACTAGGGACAATGAGCAGTTCTTC.

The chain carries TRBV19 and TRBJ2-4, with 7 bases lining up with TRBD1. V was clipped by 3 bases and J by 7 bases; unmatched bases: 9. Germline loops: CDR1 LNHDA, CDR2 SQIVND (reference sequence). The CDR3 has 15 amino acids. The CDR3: CASSIEGQKLNIQYF. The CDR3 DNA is TGTGCCAGTAGTATCGAGGGACAGAAACTGAACATTCAGTACTTC.